Following are 27 T cell receptor beta chains from one sample sequenced in a study of shared clonotypes between healthy human individuals. Data came from immunoSEQ multiplex PCR; TCRdb stores just in-frame clones and leaves some out. This sample has just over 2,000,000 clones, with over 85% found just once. The specimen was naive CD4+ T cells sorted from blood. Subset defined: CD45RA+ positively selected. All receptors derive from a man aged 18 to 30 in good health.

The chain carries TRBV18 and TRBJ2-4; TRBD2 matches at 9 bases. The germline V gene encodes CDR1 KGHSH and CDR2 LQKENI. The CDR3 is 14 residues long. Trimming removed 6 bases from V and 3 bases from J; junction bases left unmatched: 3. The CDR3 bases are TGTGCCAGCTCGCCAGCGGGAGGCAAAAACATTCAGTACTTC. Protein sequence: CASSPAGGKNIQYF.

The chain combines TRBV19 with TRBJ2-7; D unclear. The germline V gene encodes CDR1 LNHDA and CDR2 SQIVND (reference sequence). Trimming took 6 bases from V and 6 from J, leaving 12 bases between them. CDR3 length equals 12 residues. The DNA of the CDR3 is TGTGCCAGTAGCACCATGGGCCGCGAGCAGTACTTC. This translates into CASSTMGREQYF.

The chain links TRBV5-4 to TRBJ2-7, with 10 bases aligning to TRBD2. Germline V CDR1 and CDR2: SGHNT, YYREEE (reference sequence). The trim removed 1 base at V and 3 bases at J, leaving 4 bases unmatched. This CDR3 region has 15 residues. The CDR3 reads CASSLTSGTVYEQYF. CDR3 sequence (DNA): TGTGCCAGCAGCTTGACTAGCGGGACGGTCTACGAGCAGTACTTC. The full variable domain, with the rest looked up from reference TRBV5-4 and TRBJ2-7, is ETGVTQSPTHLIKTRGQQVTLRCSSQSGHNTVSWYQQALGQGPQFIFQYYREEENGRGNFPPRFSGLQFPNYSSELNVNALELDDSALYLCASSLTSGTVYEQYFGPGTRLTVT.

This chain uses TRBV6-5 with TRBJ2-3, with 9 bases fitting TRBD2. V lost 10 bases to trimming and J lost 8 bases; unmatched junction nucleotides: 10. The CDR3 runs 13 residues. The V gene's germline CDR1 is MNHEY and CDR2 SVGAGI. The CDR3 here is CAIGGGSGSTQYF. In nucleotides, the CDR3 is TGTGCCATCGGGGGGGGTAGCGGGAGTACGCAGTATTTT.

This sequence joins TRBV6-4 and TRBJ2-5; D is undetermined. CDR3 length: 14 amino acids. V was clipped by 0 bases and J by 5 bases, with 10 bases between them. The germline V gene has CDR1 MRHNA and CDR2 SNTAGT. The CDR3 protein is CASSDSSDEETQYF. CDR3 sequence (DNA): TGTGCCAGCAGTGACTCGAGTGATGAGGAGACCCAGTACTTC.

V and J are TRBV10-3 and TRBJ1-1; no firm D call. The CDR3 totals 12 residues. Germline CDR1 and CDR2: ENHRY and SYGVKD. Trimming left V 0 bases short and J 8 bases short, with 7 bases between. CDR3: CAISESEGEAFF. The CDR3 DNA sequence: TGTGCCATCAGTGAGTCGGAAGGCGAAGCTTTCTTT.

The DNA of the CDR3 is TGTGCCAGCAGCTTAGGGGTGACCACGGGGGACGAGCAGTACTTC. It specifies CASSLGVTTGDEQYF. The chain is built from TRBV7-9 and TRBJ2-7; D might be TRBD2 (6 bases). Trimming shortened V by 1 base and J by 5 bases, and 15 bases separated the two germline ends. This CDR3 contains 15 residues. Germline V gene lookup returns CDR1 SEHNR and CDR2 FQNEAQ (reference sequence).

The V gene is TRBV7-8, the J gene TRBJ2-7, with TRBD2 identical over 9 bases. The CDR3 has 16 residues. The V and J ends lost 5 bases and 6 bases, in that order; junction bases with no gene match: 14. Germline V gene sequence: CDR1 SGHVS, CDR2 FQNEAQ. The CDR3 DNA follows: TGTGCCAGCAGCCTATCTGGAGGCGGGGGGGCTCCCGAGCAGTACTTC. Translating gives CASSLSGGGGAPEQYF. The variable domain in full, with the rest retrieved from reference TRBV7-8 and TRBJ2-7, is GAGVSQSPRYKVAKRGQDVALRCDPISGHVSLFWYQQALGQGPEFLTYFQNEAQLDKSGLPSDRFFAERPEGSVSTLKIQRTQQEDSAVYLCASSLSGGGGAPEQYFGPGTRLTVT.

The chain combines TRBV6-5 with TRBJ2-3; D not certain. The V gene's germline CDR1 is MNHEY and CDR2 SVGAGI. This CDR3 has 11 residues. V was shortened by 6 bases and J by 7 bases, with 8 bases between the two germline ends. CDR3 amino acids: CASRTWNTQYF. In nucleotides, the CDR3 is TGTGCCAGCAGGACCTGGAATACGCAGTATTTT.

In the case of this clone: The sample has other DNA sequences that encode this CDR3 too. The chain combines TRBV11-2 with TRBJ2-1, with D perhaps TRBD2 (7 bases). This CDR3 spans 15 amino acids. CDR1 and CDR2 from the germline V gene are SGHAT and FQNNGV. V shed 1 base and J shed 4 bases, with 11 bases lying between them. This chain's CDR3 is CASSLGGGPYNEQFF. The CDR3 DNA reads TGTGCCAGCAGCTTAGGCGGGGGCCCATACAATGAGCAGTTCTTC.

The chain employs TRBV28 and TRBJ1-3; D might be TRBD1 (5 bases). There are 14 residues in the CDR3. The germline CDR1 and CDR2 sequences are MDHEN and SYDVKM. Between the trimmed V and J ends, which lost 3 bases and 2 bases, there was a span of 8 bases. The CDR3 DNA reads TGTGCCAGCAGTTTTGTGACAGCTGGAAACACCATATATTTT. It translates to CASSFVTAGNTIYF.

This chain links TRBV10-3 with TRBJ2-3; the D gene is possibly TRBD1 (6 bases). Per germline, CDR1 ENHRY and CDR2 SYGVKD. Trimming removed 6 bases from V and 0 bases from J, with 10 bases in between. CDR3 length: 14 residues. The CDR3 sequence: CAISGQISTDTQYF. CDR3 in DNA: TGTGCCATCAGCGGACAGATTAGCACAGATACGCAGTATTTT.

The V and J genes are TRBV25-1 and TRBJ2-7; D is uncertain. Germline V CDR1 and CDR2: MGHDK, SYGVNS. This CDR3 region has 13 residues. V gave up 7 bases and J gave up 0 bases, with 10 bases separating them. CDR3 region: CASIGSSSYEQYF. DNA for the CDR3: TGTGCCAGCATCGGGTCTAGCTCCTACGAGCAGTACTTC.

The rearrangement joins TRBV27 to TRBJ1-2; 7 positions agree with TRBD1. Per the germline V gene, CDR1 is MNHEY and CDR2 is SMNVEV (reference sequence). V lost 3 bases and J lost 2; bases outside the gene matches: 3. The CDR3 contains 14 residues. CDR3 sequence (DNA): TGTGCCAGCAGTTTCCAGGGGGGGAACTATGGCTACACCTTC. Translating it yields CASSFQGGNYGYTF.

The rearrangement joins TRBV7-9 to TRBJ1-2; D uncertain. Germline values: CDR1 SEHNR, CDR2 FQNEAQ (reference sequence). The CDR3 has 15 amino acids. V was trimmed by 1 base and J by 0 bases, leaving 9 bases between them. CDR3 residues: CASSLGAAANYGYTF. The CDR3 nucleotides read TGTGCCAGCAGCTTAGGGGCCGCAGCTAACTATGGCTACACCTTC. The variable domain in full, with the rest retrieved from reference TRBV7-9 and TRBJ1-2, is DTGVSQNPRHKITKRGQNVTFRCDPISEHNRLYWYRQTLGQGPEFLTYFQNEAQLEKSRLLSDRFSAERPKGSFSTLEIQRTEQGDSAMYLCASSLGAAANYGYTFGSGTRLTVV.

This clone appeared a single time. The V call is TRBV9, the J call TRBJ2-1, with TRBD2 matching 10 bases. This CDR3 region has 18 residues. V trimming: 0 bases; J trimming: 0 bases; junction bases outside the gene matches: 6. Germline V gene sequence: CDR1 SGDLS, CDR2 YYNGEE. The CDR3: CASSVASLAGASYNEQFF. CDR3 in DNA: TGTGCCAGCAGCGTAGCATCCCTAGCGGGGGCCTCCTACAATGAGCAGTTCTTC.

The V and J genes are TRBV9 and TRBJ2-3; 7 positions agree with TRBD2. Germline V lookup: CDR1 SGDLS, CDR2 YYNGEE. V gave up 2 bases and J gave up 7 bases; unmatched junction bases: 10. The CDR3 runs to 15 residues. The CDR3 bases are TGTGCCAGCAGCGTGGGACTATCGGACACTAATACGCAGTATTTT. Translating it yields CASSVGLSDTNTQYF.

V and J are TRBV5-1 and TRBJ1-4, with 10 bases lining up with TRBD1. This CDR3 has 18 residues. Per the germline V gene, CDR1 is SGHRS and CDR2 is YFSETQ. After removal of 4 bases from V and 4 bases from J, the junction contained 13 bases not matched to a gene. In DNA, the CDR3 is TGCGCCAGCAGCGGGGACAGGGGAAGAAGGGGCCTTAATGAAAAACTGTTTTTT. Translation: CASSGDRGRRGLNEKLFF.

Comments on this clone: The sample has other DNA sequences that encode this CDR3 too. The V gene is TRBV2, the J gene TRBJ2-7, with 9 bases that match TRBD2. The CDR3 length is 14 residues. Unmatched junction bases numbered 5, after V lost 6 bases and J lost 2 bases. Germline CDR1 is SNHLY and CDR2 is FYNNEI. The CDR3 is CASRRTSATYEQYF. As DNA, the CDR3 is TGTGCCAGCAGGAGGACTAGCGCGACCTACGAGCAGTACTTC.

The CDR3 DNA sequence: TGTGCCAGCAGCGAGCAGGGGACAGATACGCAGTATTTT. Amino acids: CASSEQGTDTQYF. The J gene is TRBJ2-3, the V gene TRBV11-2; tentatively, D is TRBD1 (6 bases). The germline CDR1 and CDR2 sequences are SGHAT and FQNNGV. This CDR3 has 13 amino acids. V was trimmed by 5 bases and J by 3 bases, leaving 9 bases between them.

The chain couples TRBV6-5 to TRBJ2-7; 8 bases agree with TRBD1. Germline assignment: CDR1 MNHEY and CDR2 SVGAGI. CDR3 length: 16 amino acids. Trimming cost V 3 bases and J 2 bases; bases outside gene matches: 9. CDR3 nucleotide sequence: TGTGCCAGCAGTTATGCGGGGACAGGAAAGGCCTACGAGCAGTACTTC. Its translation is CASSYAGTGKAYEQYF.

On this clone: The identical CDR3 is also encoded by other nucleotide sequences in the sample. This chain links TRBV7-9 with TRBJ2-3, with 13 bases fitting TRBD2. Germline assignment: CDR1 SEHNR and CDR2 FQNEAQ (reference sequence). V was clipped by 5 bases and J by 6 bases; unmatched bases: 8. CDR3 length equals 16 residues. Here the CDR3 reads CASSRLAGGLTDTQYF. The CDR3 region has the DNA TGTGCCAGCAGCCGACTAGCGGGGGGTCTGACGGATACGCAGTATTTT.

Only a few counts were recorded for this clone. The chain has TRBV5-8 and TRBJ2-3; D gene ambiguous. CDR3 length equals 11 residues. Germline-derived CDR1 and CDR2 are SGHTS and YDEGEE. Trimming took 6 bases from V and 6 from J, leaving 8 bases between them. This chain's CDR3 is CASIVSDTQYF. CDR3 bases: TGTGCCAGCATCGTCTCTGATACGCAGTATTTT.

About this clone: This probably arose from a read error, given a far larger clone one base away. Other DNA sequences in the sample encode the same CDR3. J is TRBJ2-7 and V is TRBV27; a weak D match, TRBD2 (6 bases). With 3 bases removed from V and 2 bases from J, the gap between germline ends came to 11 bases. The CDR3 runs to 14 residues. Germline CDR1 and CDR2: MNHEY and SMNVEV (reference sequence). The CDR3 DNA follows: TGTGCCAGCAGTTTCGGAGGGGCCCCCTACGAGCAGTACTTC. It is translated as CASSFGGAPYEQYF.

For this clone: This specimen includes other DNA sequences encoding the same CDR3. The CDR3 DNA reads TGCGCCAGCAGCTTGGCGTCTAGCGGATCCTACGAGCAGTACTTC. This gives the protein CASSLASSGSYEQYF. V and J are TRBV5-1 and TRBJ2-7; 7 nucleotides agree with TRBD2. From germline, CDR1 is SGHRS and CDR2 YFSETQ. The CDR3 covers 15 residues. V gave up 0 bases and J gave up 1 base; unmatched junction bases: 4. Full variable domain (remainder filled in from reference TRBV5-1 and TRBJ2-7): KAGVTQTPRYLIKTRGQQVTLSCSPISGHRSVSWYQQTPGQGLQFLFEYFSETQRNKGNFPGRFSGRQFSNSRSEMNVSTLELGDSALYLCASSLASSGSYEQYFGPGTRLTVT.

The rearrangement joins TRBV28 to TRBJ1-4; 7 bases map to TRBD1. The CDR3 is 15 residues long. Germline assignment: CDR1 MDHEN and CDR2 SYDVKM. V dropped 4 bases and J dropped 4; count of bases not matched to a gene: 6. As DNA, the CDR3 is TGTGCCAGCAGTTCTAACAGGGGCCTTAATGAAAAACTGTTTTTT. Its translation is CASSSNRGLNEKLFF.

This clone has just one count. The rearrangement joins TRBV30 to TRBJ2-1; TRBD2 might be the D (5 bases). This CDR3 is 14 amino acids long. Trimming pared 8 bases from V and 0 bases from J, leaving 14 bases between. The germline gives CDR1 GTSNPN, CDR2 SVGIG (reference sequence). CDR3 coding DNA: TGTGCCCGGGGTGGGCGGAGCTCCTACAATGAGCAGTTCTTC. This sequence encodes CARGGRSSYNEQFF.